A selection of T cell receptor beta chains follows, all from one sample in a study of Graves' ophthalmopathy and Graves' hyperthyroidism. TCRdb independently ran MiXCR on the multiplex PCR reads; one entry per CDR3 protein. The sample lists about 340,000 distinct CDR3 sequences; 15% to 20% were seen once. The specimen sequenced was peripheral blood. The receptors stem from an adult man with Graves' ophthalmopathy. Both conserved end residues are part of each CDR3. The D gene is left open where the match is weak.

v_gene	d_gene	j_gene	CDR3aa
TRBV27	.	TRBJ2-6	CASSLLGSGANVLTF
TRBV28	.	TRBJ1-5	CASSRPPRGQPQHF
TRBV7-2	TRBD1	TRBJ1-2	CASSQAQGAFGYTF
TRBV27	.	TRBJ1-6	CASSLYPGYNNSPLHF
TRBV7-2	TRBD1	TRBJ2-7	CASRTGPHEQYF
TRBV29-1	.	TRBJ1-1	CSVLERVNTEAFF
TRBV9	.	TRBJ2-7	CASSVGVPSYEQYF
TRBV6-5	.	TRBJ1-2	CASRREEGNYGYTF
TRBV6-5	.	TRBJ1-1	CASRYGVRATEAFF
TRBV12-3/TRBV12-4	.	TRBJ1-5	CASSSGLGNQPQHF
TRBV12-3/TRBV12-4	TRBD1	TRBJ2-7	CASSLRGRGNEYEQYF
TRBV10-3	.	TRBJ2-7	CAISESPGSYEQYF
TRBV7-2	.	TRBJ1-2	CASSLGGSDYGYTF
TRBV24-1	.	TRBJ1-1	CATSDGLAAFF
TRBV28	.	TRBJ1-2	CASRSREMGYTF
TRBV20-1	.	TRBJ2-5	CSARELLGQETQYF
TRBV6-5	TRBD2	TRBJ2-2	CASSSARVAGNTGELFF